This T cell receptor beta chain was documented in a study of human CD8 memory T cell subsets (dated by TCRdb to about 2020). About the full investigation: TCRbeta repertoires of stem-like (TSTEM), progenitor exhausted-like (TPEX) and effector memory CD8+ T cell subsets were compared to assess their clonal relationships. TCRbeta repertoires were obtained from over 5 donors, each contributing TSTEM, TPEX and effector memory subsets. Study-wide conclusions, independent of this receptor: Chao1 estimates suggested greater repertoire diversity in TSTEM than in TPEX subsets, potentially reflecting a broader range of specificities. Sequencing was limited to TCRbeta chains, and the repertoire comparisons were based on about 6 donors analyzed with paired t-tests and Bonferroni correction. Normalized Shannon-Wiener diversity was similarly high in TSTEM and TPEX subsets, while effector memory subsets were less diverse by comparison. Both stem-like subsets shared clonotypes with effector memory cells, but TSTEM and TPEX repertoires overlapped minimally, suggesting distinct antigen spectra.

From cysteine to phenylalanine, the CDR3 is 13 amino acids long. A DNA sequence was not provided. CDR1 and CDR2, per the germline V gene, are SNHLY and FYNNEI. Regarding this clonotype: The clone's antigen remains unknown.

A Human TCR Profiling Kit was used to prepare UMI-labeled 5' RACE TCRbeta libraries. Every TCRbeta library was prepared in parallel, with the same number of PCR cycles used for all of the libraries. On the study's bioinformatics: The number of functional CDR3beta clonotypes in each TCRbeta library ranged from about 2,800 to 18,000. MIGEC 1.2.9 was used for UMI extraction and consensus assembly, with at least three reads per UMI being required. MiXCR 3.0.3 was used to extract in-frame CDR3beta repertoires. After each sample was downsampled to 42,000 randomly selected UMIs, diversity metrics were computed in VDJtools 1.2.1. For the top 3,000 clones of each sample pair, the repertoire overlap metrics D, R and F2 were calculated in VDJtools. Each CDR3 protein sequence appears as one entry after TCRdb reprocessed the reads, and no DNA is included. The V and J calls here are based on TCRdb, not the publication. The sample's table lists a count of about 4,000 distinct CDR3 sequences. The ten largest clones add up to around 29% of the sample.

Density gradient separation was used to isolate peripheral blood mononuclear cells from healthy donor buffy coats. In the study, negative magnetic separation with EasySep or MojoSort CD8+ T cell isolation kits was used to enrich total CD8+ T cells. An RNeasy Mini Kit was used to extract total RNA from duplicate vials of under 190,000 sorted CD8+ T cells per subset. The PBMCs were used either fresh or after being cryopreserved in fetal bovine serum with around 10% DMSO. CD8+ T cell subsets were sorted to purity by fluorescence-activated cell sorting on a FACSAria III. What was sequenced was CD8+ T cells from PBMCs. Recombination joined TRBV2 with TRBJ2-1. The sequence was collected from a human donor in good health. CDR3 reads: CASSEAEDNEQFF.